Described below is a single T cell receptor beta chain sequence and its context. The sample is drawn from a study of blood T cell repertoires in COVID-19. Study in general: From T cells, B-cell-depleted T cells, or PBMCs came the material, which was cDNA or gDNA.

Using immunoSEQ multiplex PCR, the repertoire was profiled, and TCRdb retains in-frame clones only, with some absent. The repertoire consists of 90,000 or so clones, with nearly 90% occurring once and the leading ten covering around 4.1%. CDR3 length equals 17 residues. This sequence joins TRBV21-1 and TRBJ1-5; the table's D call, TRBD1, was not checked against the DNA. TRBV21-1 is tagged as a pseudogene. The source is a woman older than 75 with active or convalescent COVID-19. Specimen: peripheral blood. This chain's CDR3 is CASSKVQGHFSNQPQHF. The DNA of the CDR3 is TGTGCCAGCAGCAAGGTACAGGGTCATTTTAGCAATCAGCCCCAGCATTTT.